This T cell receptor beta chain was identified in a study of monozygotic twins with inflammatory bowel disease (dated by TCRdb to between 2019 and 2020). About the study as a whole: The full study comprised about 28 monozygotic twin pairs: nine German pairs (four IBD-concordant, five IBD-discordant) and 19 IBD-discordant Danish pairs. Within discordant pairs, disease-associated traits were sought mainly by comparing IBD patients with their genetically identical healthy co-twins. Each individual had, on average, about 151 000 unique TCRalpha sequences and 181 000 unique TCRbeta sequences available for analysis.

A roughly 2.4 ml peripheral blood sample was drawn into PAXgene tubes per donor and stored at -80°C. Without T cell sorting, total RNA was isolated from whole blood using the PAXgene blood miRNA kit on an automated QIAcube. Deep TCRalpha and TCRbeta repertoire profiling with unique molecular barcoding was performed on peripheral blood of monozygotic twin pairs concordant or discordant for inflammatory bowel disease. Smoking habits were recorded for all twin pairs, and individuals were classified as current, former or never smokers. Remarks on this clonotype: Its target antigen remains unknown.

Libraries came from 5' RACE. Each TCR library was prepared from about 3,300 ng of total RNA. For each sample, cDNA synthesis with SMARTScribe reverse transcriptase was split into eight separate reactions. During cDNA synthesis, template switching was used to introduce unique molecular identifiers that contained a 6-nucleotide sample barcode. TCRalpha and TCRbeta cDNA was amplified by two nested PCRs of approximately 16 and 10 cycles, with bead purification after each PCR. Before amplification, cDNA was treated with uracil DNA-glycosylase and purified using the QIAquick PCR purification kit. In the second PCR, Illumina TruSeq-compatible adapters and sample-specific barcodes were added. TapeStation and Qubit were used to check library quality and concentration, and 4 to 6 ng of each library went into the pool. Sequencing of the pooled libraries was done on an Illumina HiSeq2500 single-index Rapid Run using custom sequencing primers and 2 x 100 bp reads. As for the original processing: PCR and sequencing errors were corrected by UMI-based consensus assembly using MiGEC version 1.2.6. MiXCR version 2.1.1 was used for V(D)J alignment, clonotype assembly and CDR3 extraction. To normalise gene usage, clonotype sharing and MAIT/NKT TCR abundance, the analysis used the top 1000, 10 000 and 20 000 clonotypes per sample. Diversity was computed as the inverse Simpson index with the vegan R package after downsampling to 27 000 UMIs. Paired Mann-Whitney U tests on discordant twin pairs were used, with Benjamini-Hochberg multiple-testing correction. TCRdb reprocessed the sequencing reads and holds a single record per CDR3 protein sequence, with no DNA. What appears here as the V and J calls and clone size reflects TCRdb's work, not the paper's. This sample's table lists 400,000 to 500,000 distinct CDR3 sequences. The ten top clones hold under 3% of the sample.

Results the study describes overall, beyond this receptor: Compared with healthy twins, IBD patients shared fewer clonotypes with other individuals, and the difference was most pronounced in patients with signs of disease activity. Distinction between different T cell subtypes could not be achieved in the analysis. The results gave no support for a single strong signal or clonotype linked to IBD. TCRbeta repertoire diversity, by inverse Simpson index, was decreased in IBD patients compared with their healthy co-twins. Because patients received different immunosuppressive treatments, the repertoires may have picked up extra background noise and variability between individuals. No difference in repertoire similarity was observed between concordant and discordant twins, possibly owing to limited statistical power.

In the germline V gene, CDR1 corresponds to SGHDN and CDR2 to FVKESK. The CDR3 starts with the cysteine, ends with the phenylalanine, and has 15 residues. The coding DNA is unavailable. Sequencing was carried out using blood. The chain was built from TRBV14 and TRBJ1-6. This clonotype originated in a human donor with ulcerative colitis or Crohn's disease, or a healthy co-twin of an affected twin (not recorded which). The CDR3 protein is CASSQDLMGYSPLHF.